This T cell receptor (beta chain) was recorded in a study of vaccination effects on CD4 cells after COVID-19. Between the trimmed V and J ends, which lost 6 bases and 3 bases, there was a span of 11 bases. Germline loops: CDR1 MGHDK, CDR2 SYGVNS. The CDR3 consists of 13 residues. With 10 days of culture completed, CD4+ T cells were isolated. Vaccine recipients, nucleocapsid antibody negative, had no prior SARS-CoV-2 infection. About this clone itself: No antigen is known for it.

Study results and limitations: Pronounced clonal contraction occurred in clones induced by infection and by vaccine late after vaccination.

Sequencing was performed with immunoSEQ multiplex PCR; in TCRdb, only in-frame clones are kept and a portion is missing. The sample holds under 40,000 clones, 65% to 70% seen once. This clonotype originated in a human donor who received a COVID-19 vaccine. This chain uses TRBV25-1 with TRBJ1-1; D perhaps matches TRBD1 (6 bases). The starting material was CD4+ T cells from PBMCs cultured without peptide, obtained before COVID-19 vaccination. CDR3 DNA: TGTGCCAGCAGCTCGACAGGACACACTGAAGCTTTCTTT. Protein product: CASSSTGHTEAFF.